A selection of T cell receptor beta chains follows, all from one sample in a study of shared clonotypes between healthy human individuals. Method: immunoSEQ multiplex PCR; TCRdb's copy keeps in-frame clones and lacks some. The data hold about 1,800,000 clones, with about 95% observed a single time. Sequenced material: naive CD8+ T cells sorted from blood. These receptors all stem from a young man in good health. The CDR3 runs from the conserved cysteine through the conserved F or W. The D gene is left open where the match is weak. For some rows the clone size is stated as once, few or many, or as a class when expanded; others skip it.

V: TRBV11-2; J: TRBJ2-7; size: NA; D: NA; CDR3: CASSLGGSRYEQYF; DNA: TGTGCCAGCAGCTTGGGGGGCAGTCGGTACGAGCAGTACTTC
V: TRBV4-1; J: TRBJ1-2; size: NA; D: NA; CDR3: CASSQEAGWTDGYTF; DNA: TGCGCCAGCAGCCAAGAGGCAGGGTGGACGGATGGCTACACCTTC
V: TRBV6-1; J: TRBJ2-7; size: NA; D: NA; CDR3: CASSETPGLSYEQYF; DNA: TGTGCCAGCAGTGAAACCCCGGGACTTTCCTACGAGCAGTACTTC
V: TRBV9; J: TRBJ1-2; size: NA; D: NA; CDR3: CASSPSGALLSF; DNA: TGTGCCAGCAGCCCTAGCGGGGCTTTATTGTCCTTC
V: TRBV28; J: TRBJ2-5; size: NA; D: NA; CDR3: CASSPWTEIQETQYF; DNA: TGTGCCAGCAGCCCTTGGACAGAGATACAAGAGACCCAGTACTTC
V: TRBV28; J: TRBJ1-1; size: NA; D: NA; CDR3: CASSLVNWGGTEAFF; DNA: TGTGCCAGCAGTTTAGTTAATTGGGGGGGCACTGAAGCTTTCTTT
V: TRBV5-5; J: TRBJ2-7; size: NA; D: TRBD1; CDR3: CASSLADRGYEQYF; DNA: TGTGCCAGCAGCTTGGCCGACAGGGGCTACGAGCAGTACTTC
V: TRBV28; J: TRBJ2-5; size: NA; D: NA; CDR3: CASSSGQGGQETQYF; DNA: TGTGCCAGCAGCTCAGGACAGGGAGGGCAAGAGACCCAGTACTTC
V: TRBV6-5; J: TRBJ2-2; size: NA; D: TRBD1; CDR3: CASSYTGVTGELFF; DNA: TGTGCCAGCAGTTACACAGGGGTCACCGGGGAGCTGTTTTTT
V: TRBV4-1; J: TRBJ1-2; size: NA; D: TRBD1; CDR3: CASSQARDRIYGYTF; DNA: TGCGCCAGCAGCCAAGCCCGGGACAGGATCTATGGCTACACCTTC
V: TRBV14; J: TRBJ2-7; size: NA; D: TRBD2; CDR3: CASSLAGAPYEQYF; DNA: TGTGCCAGCAGCCTAGCGGGAGCCCCCTACGAGCAGTACTTC
V: TRBV5-6; J: TRBJ1-4; size: NA; D: NA; CDR3: CASSFGGAGEKLFF; DNA: TGTGCCAGCAGCTTCGGAGGAGCGGGTGAAAAACTGTTTTTT
V: TRBV6-5; J: TRBJ1-2; size: NA; D: TRBD1; CDR3: CASSFSTGGTGYTF; DNA: TGTGCCAGCAGTTTCTCAACAGGGGGCACGGGCTACACCTTC
V: TRBV7-9; J: TRBJ1-2; size: NA; D: TRBD1; CDR3: CASRGQAAGYTF; DNA: TGTGCCAGCAGAGGACAGGCTGCTGGCTACACCTTC
V: TRBV6-5; J: TRBJ2-2; size: NA; D: NA; CDR3: CASSYGLFTGELFF; DNA: TGTGCCAGCAGTTACGGGTTGTTCACCGGGGAGCTGTTTTTT
V: TRBV5-1; J: TRBJ1-1; size: NA; D: NA; CDR3: CASSWGGDTEAFF; DNA: TGCGCCAGCTCGTGGGGAGGTGACACTGAAGCTTTCTTT
V: TRBV4-1; J: TRBJ2-1; size: NA; D: TRBD2; CDR3: CASSQGLADYNEQFF; DNA: TGCGCCAGCAGTCAAGGACTAGCGGACTACAATGAGCAGTTCTTC
V: TRBV11-2; J: TRBJ2-7; size: NA; D: TRBD1; CDR3: CASSYGTGTYEQYF; DNA: TGTGCCAGCAGCTACGGGACAGGGACCTACGAGCAGTACTTC
V: TRBV27; J: TRBJ1-1; size: NA; D: NA; CDR3: CASSFGGLNTEAFF; DNA: TGTGCCAGCAGTTTCGGGGGGCTTAACACTGAAGCTTTCTTT
V: TRBV10-1; J: TRBJ2-2; size: NA; D: NA; CDR3: CASSVWRTPNTGELFF; DNA: TGCGCCAGCAGTGTCTGGCGGACACCGAACACCGGGGAGCTGTTTTTT
V: TRBV19; J: TRBJ2-1; size: NA; D: NA; CDR3: CASSNYNEQFF; DNA: TGTGCCAGTAGCAACTACAATGAGCAGTTCTTC
V: TRBV4-3; J: TRBJ2-1; size: NA; D: NA; CDR3: CASSQDQLARTYNEQFF; DNA: TGCGCCAGCAGCCAAGATCAGCTAGCGCGGACCTACAATGAGCAGTTCTTC
V: TRBV6-5; J: TRBJ1-6; size: NA; D: NA; CDR3: CASTPGPFYNSPLHF; DNA: TGTGCCAGCACCCCCGGACCGTTCTATAATTCACCCCTCCACTTT
V: TRBV9; J: TRBJ1-1; size: once; D: NA; CDR3: CASSVVGATEAFF; DNA: TGTGCCAGCAGCGTAGTGGGGGCTACTGAAGCTTTCTTT
V: TRBV6-1; J: TRBJ2-7; size: NA; D: NA; CDR3: CASSETGTAPYEQYF; DNA: TGTGCCAGCAGTGAGACCGGGACTGCCCCCTACGAGCAGTACTTC
V: TRBV6-5; J: TRBJ2-5; size: NA; D: TRBD2; CDR3: CASSTSGSQETQYF; DNA: TGTGCCAGCAGTACTAGCGGGTCCCAAGAGACCCAGTACTTC
V: TRBV29-1; J: TRBJ2-7; size: NA; D: NA; CDR3: CSVGDLGYEQYF; DNA: TGCAGCGTAGGGGACCTCGGCTACGAGCAGTACTTC
V: TRBV19; J: TRBJ2-1; size: NA; D: NA; CDR3: CASSPGDPRDEQFF; DNA: TGTGCCAGTAGTCCCGGGGACCCTCGCGATGAGCAGTTCTTC
V: TRBV30; J: TRBJ2-3; size: few; D: NA; CDR3: CAWSVLLSTDTQYF; DNA: TGTGCCTGGAGTGTACTTCTTAGCACAGATACGCAGTATTTT
V: TRBV29-1; J: TRBJ2-7; size: NA; D: NA; CDR3: CSVESDSYEQYF; DNA: TGCAGCGTTGAGTCGGACTCCTACGAGCAGTACTTC
V: TRBV25-1; J: TRBJ2-3; size: NA; D: NA; CDR3: CASSEGTTGTDTQYF; DNA: TGTGCCAGCTCGGAGGGGACGACAGGGACAGATACGCAGTATTTT
V: TRBV4-1; J: TRBJ2-1; size: NA; D: TRBD2; CDR3: CASSQWSGGANEQFF; DNA: TGCGCCAGCAGCCAATGGAGCGGGGGGGCCAATGAGCAGTTCTTC
V: TRBV30; J: TRBJ2-7; size: once; D: NA; CDR3: CAWSPLSGNYEQYF; DNA: TGTGCCTGGAGTCCCTTATCAGGGAACTACGAGCAGTACTTC
V: TRBV4-1; J: TRBJ1-1; size: NA; D: NA; CDR3: CASSQDWENTEAFF; DNA: TGCGCCAGCAGCCAAGATTGGGAAAACACTGAAGCTTTCTTT
V: TRBV5-3; J: TRBJ1-1; size: NA; D: NA; CDR3: CARTTSEPTEAFF; DNA: TGTGCCAGAACCACTAGTGAACCAACTGAAGCTTTCTTT
V: TRBV27; J: TRBJ2-7; size: NA; D: TRBD1; CDR3: CASNSPGQGNEQYF; DNA: TGTGCCAGCAATTCTCCCGGACAGGGTAACGAGCAGTACTTC
V: TRBV7-3; J: TRBJ2-7; size: NA; D: NA; CDR3: CASSLSARGEQYF; DNA: TGTGCCAGCAGCTTATCCGCTCGGGGCGAGCAGTACTTC
V: TRBV9; J: TRBJ1-2; size: NA; D: NA; CDR3: CASSVVSDGLSGYTF; DNA: TGTGCCAGCAGCGTAGTTTCGGACGGTCTGTCTGGCTACACCTTC
V: TRBV29-1; J: TRBJ2-5; size: NA; D: NA; CDR3: CSVEDGDGGGTQYF; DNA: TGCAGCGTTGAAGATGGTGACGGTGGGGGGACCCAGTACTTC
V: TRBV10-2; J: TRBJ2-1; size: NA; D: NA; CDR3: CASSEPPGYEQFF; DNA: TGCGCCAGCAGTGAGCCGCCTGGCTATGAGCAGTTCTTC
V: TRBV5-8; J: TRBJ2-4; size: NA; D: NA; CDR3: CASSLRAKNIQYF; DNA: TGTGCCAGCAGCCTACGGGCCAAAAACATTCAGTACTTC